This T cell receptor (beta chain) was identified during a study of OX40 agonist ivuxolimab in advanced cancers. Concerning the study at large: The costimulatory receptor OX40 (CD134) was targeted by ivuxolimab, a fully human IgG2 agonistic monoclonal antibody. Intravenous ivuxolimab was administered to patients every 2 weeks at six dose levels: 0.01, 0.1, 0.3, 1.5, 3 and 10 mg/kg. The paper reports the monotherapy dose-escalation portion (N ≈ 50 patients) of the phase I ivuxolimab trial. The dose-escalation cohort was about 83% male with a mean age of 60 years, ranging from roughly 23 to 90. Partial responses were achieved by three dose-escalation patients, of whom one had hepatocellular carcinoma and two had cutaneous melanoma. Prior anti-PD-1, anti-PD-L1 or anti-CTLA-4 therapy was permitted, and 35% to 40% of dose-escalation patients had received checkpoint inhibitors. The purpose of peripheral TCRbeta sequencing was to test whether ivuxolimab changed TCR sequence diversity and led to clonal T-cell expansion. Of the approximately 50 dose-escalation patients, hepatocellular carcinoma was present in roughly 19, melanoma in some 15, renal cell carcinoma in 9 and head and neck cancer in 9. The research as a whole found: After ivuxolimab, CD8+ T cells had more expanded clones than CD4+ T cells on average. Which antigens the clonally expanded peripheral T cells were specific for was not determined. Low levels of normalized T-cell clonal expansion were also seen in some nonresponding patients. At doses of 0.1 to 3.0 mg/kg, clonal expansion of both CD4+ and CD8+ T cells in blood was seen between baseline and week 6. In the 0.1-3.0 mg/kg groups, partial responders had among the lowest normalized peripheral clonal expansion, particularly in CD8+ T cells.

Concerning this clone itself: This clone's antigen is unknown. The input lacks base qualities; no much larger clone sits a single base away.

Patients with a history of autoimmune disease or receiving systemic immunosuppression were excluded from the trial. Peripheral blood for TCR sequencing was collected from all dose cohorts at baseline, on cycle 4 day 1, and on cycle 7 day 1. Samples came from an open-label, multicenter, first-in-human phase I dose-escalation trial of ivuxolimab. Adults with locally advanced or metastatic head and neck squamous cell, hepatocellular, melanoma or renal cell carcinoma were enrolled in the trial. Before TCR sequencing, CD4+ T cells and CD8+ T cells from peripheral blood were sorted into separate populations. CDR1 and CDR2, looked up from the germline V gene, are MGHRA and YSYEKL. Trimming removed 7 bases from V and 6 bases from J, leaving 10 bases between the germline ends. Inclusive of the bounding cysteine and phenylalanine, the CDR3 is 13 residues long. Just the 39-base CDR3 DNA is kept, in frame starting at base 1.

Genomic DNA was extracted from sorted cells for sequencing of the TCRbeta CDR3 region. The immunoSEQ Assay was used to sequence the TCRbeta CDR3 regions. TCRdb retrieved this table from immuneACCESS and kept in-frame rearrangements only. Not all clones are present; in checked studies, unresolved V genes account for under half, and no reason is known for the remainder. Counted in this sample were 75,000 to 100,000 clones; approximately 84% of them appeared once. Together, the top ten hold approximately 5.5% of the sample. The source is an adult with an advanced solid tumor such as melanoma, head and neck, liver or kidney cancer. The specimen comprised CD4+ or CD8+ T cells sorted from blood, sampled in a trial of the OX40 agonist ivuxolimab. The chain links TRBV4-1 with TRBJ1-6, with a weak D call of TRBD1 (6 bases match). The CDR3 has the sequence CASNREGNSPLHF. The DNA reads as follows: TGCGCCAGCAACAGGGAAGGTAATTCACCCCTCCACTTT.